This TCR beta chain was captured by sequencing in a study of cytomegalovirus exposure and HLA in healthy donors. Across the whole study: Prior work identified under 130 million unique TCR beta sequences in 150 million to 200 million T cells. General study results and limits: Highly shared sequence variants in one cluster were likely a sequencing artifact. Further analysis, carried out later, found HLA-associated TCR beta chains more clonally expanded than equally common other chains.

13 Jbeta primers and 60 Vbeta primers were used for the PCR. Assay: immunoSEQ multiplex PCR; the TCRdb copy retains only in-frame clones and omits some. The sample includes 75,000 to 80,000 clones, around 82% of them seen just once. The ends lost 6 bases at V and 0 bases at J; junction bases unmatched: 6. Germline CDR1 is KGHSH and CDR2 is LQKENI. The CDR3 spans 15 residues. With respect to this clone: Its antigen is still unknown.

Sequenced input: PBMCs. The TCR comes from a male donor in good health and CMV-seronegative. This chain connects TRBV18 to TRBJ2-7; TRBD1 agrees at 9 bases. In nucleotides, the CDR3 is TGTGCCAGCTCGCCCGGACAGGGGAGCTCCTACGAGCAGTACTTC. Encoded protein: CASSPGQGSSYEQYF.